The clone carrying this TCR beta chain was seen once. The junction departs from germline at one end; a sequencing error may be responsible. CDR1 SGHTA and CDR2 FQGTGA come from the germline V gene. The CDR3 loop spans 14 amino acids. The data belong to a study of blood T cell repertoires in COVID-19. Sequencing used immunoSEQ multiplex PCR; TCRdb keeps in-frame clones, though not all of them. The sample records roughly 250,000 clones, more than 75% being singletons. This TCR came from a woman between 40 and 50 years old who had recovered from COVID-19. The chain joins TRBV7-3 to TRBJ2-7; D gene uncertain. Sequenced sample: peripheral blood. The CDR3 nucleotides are TGTGCCAGCAGCCTAACACCGTCGGCAGGCGAGCAGTACTTC. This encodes CASSLTPSAGEQYF.